This is a list of T cell receptor beta chains from one sample in a study of blood T cell repertoires in COVID-19. The repertoire was sequenced with immunoSEQ multiplex PCR; TCRdb's copy has only in-frame clones and lacks some. The table has approximately 200,000 clones, 85% seen once; the top ten hold roughly a sixth. Input material: PBMCs or T cells enriched from blood (not recorded which). The receptors were sampled from a man in his forties who had recovered from COVID-19. The CDR3 runs from the conserved cysteine through the conserved F or W.

v_gene | CDR3aa
TRBV2 | CASSKTYGAASGGFGGYEQYF
TRBV5-6 | CASRRGVTDTQYF
TRBV5-1 | CASSRSGTSEYEQYF
TRBV19 | CASCLGDRVPGELFF
TRBV18 | CASSLQGARTYNEQFF
TRBV3-1/TRBV3-2 | CASSQVNGRLGNEQFF
TRBV7-2 | CASSLGPRGMNEQFF
TRBV4-1 | CASSVAGGSFGNQPQHF
TRBV29-1 | CSTGQGNTEAFF
TRBV2 | CASSSTGGYSYNEQFF
TRBV14 | CASSQEGDRVPSTDTQYF
TRBV3-1/TRBV3-2 | CASSQDRTPNQPQHF
TRBV3-1/TRBV3-2 | CASSQDTLGAGQSRSSYEQYF
TRBV14 | CASTRDRGAVSDDEQYF
TRBV7-9 | CASSSYRGGRDEQYF
TRBV19 | CARLEGARCYGYTF
TRBV19 | CASSKRTGGKVETQYF
TRBV7-2 | CASSLVRAEEGETQYF
TRBV11-2 | CASSFNSGGYTF
TRBV19 | CASSIVGDLETQYF
TRBV3-1/TRBV3-2 | CASSQYGQGGNSPLHF
TRBV27 | CASRLALAGNQPQHF
TRBV18 | CASSVYREPGSYEQYF
TRBV10-3 | CAISKTSAPADEQFF
TRBV27 | CASSQTGTSYYEQYF
TRBV7-9 | CASSLQGSYGYTF
TRBV9 | CASSRSGNTIYF
TRBV6-4 | CASSDGRDTDTQYF
TRBV5-1 | CASSFQAGAGDIQYF
TRBV12-3/TRBV12-4 | CASSFEDTQYF
TRBV18 | CASSPGGNEQFF
TRBV28 | CATWDRGNTGELFF
TRBV5-4 | CASSLEGPTNTGELFF
TRBV7-2 | CASSLALVGNEQYF
TRBV15 | CATSREALAGAGYEQYF
TRBV5-5 | CASSWDRGNYGYTF